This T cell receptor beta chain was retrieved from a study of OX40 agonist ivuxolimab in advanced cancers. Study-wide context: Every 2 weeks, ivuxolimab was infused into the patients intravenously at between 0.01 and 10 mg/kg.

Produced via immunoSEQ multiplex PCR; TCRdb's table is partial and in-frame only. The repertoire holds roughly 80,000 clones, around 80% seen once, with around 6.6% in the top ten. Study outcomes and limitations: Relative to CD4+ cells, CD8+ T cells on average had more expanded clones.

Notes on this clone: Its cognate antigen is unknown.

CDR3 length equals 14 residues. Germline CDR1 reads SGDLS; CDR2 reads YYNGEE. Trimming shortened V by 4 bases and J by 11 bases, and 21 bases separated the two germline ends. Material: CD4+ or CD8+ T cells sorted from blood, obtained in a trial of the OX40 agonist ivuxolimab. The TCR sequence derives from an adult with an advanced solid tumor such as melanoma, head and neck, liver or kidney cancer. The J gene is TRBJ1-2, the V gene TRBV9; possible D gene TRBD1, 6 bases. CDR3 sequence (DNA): TGTGCCAGCAGCTTAGGAAACAGGGAGTTTGGTTACACCTTC. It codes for CASSLGNREFGYTF.